This T cell receptor (beta chain) came from a study of cytomegalovirus exposure and HLA in healthy donors. The PCR ran on 60 Vbeta and 13 Jbeta primers. Clones were sequenced by immunoSEQ multiplex PCR, and TCRdb holds only the in-frame ones, with some missing. The repertoire includes more than 150,000 clones, 80% of them detected once, and 0.65% sits in the top ten. Trimming removed 1 base at V and 3 bases at J, with 12 bases between. This CDR3 region has 15 residues. The germline gives CDR1 MNHNS, CDR2 SASEGT. The V and J genes are TRBV6-1 and TRBJ1-2; no clear D gene. The TCR sequence derives from a boy younger than 18 in good health and CMV-seronegative. The sample consisted of PBMCs. CDR3 amino acids: CASSEGGGRHYGYTF. CDR3 bases: TGTGCCAGCAGTGAAGGCGGAGGGAGGCACTATGGCTACACCTTC.